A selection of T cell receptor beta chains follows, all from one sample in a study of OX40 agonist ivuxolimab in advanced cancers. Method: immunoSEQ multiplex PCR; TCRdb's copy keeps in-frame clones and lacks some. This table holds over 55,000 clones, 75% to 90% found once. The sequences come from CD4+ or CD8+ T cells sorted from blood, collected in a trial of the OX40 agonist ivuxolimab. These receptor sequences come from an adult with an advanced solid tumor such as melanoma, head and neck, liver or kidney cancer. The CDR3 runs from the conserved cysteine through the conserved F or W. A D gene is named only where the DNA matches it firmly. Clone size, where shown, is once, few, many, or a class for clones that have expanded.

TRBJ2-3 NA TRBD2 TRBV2 CASSRSSGWGDTQYF TGTGCCAGCAGTCGTTCTAGCGGGTGGGGGGATACGCAGTATTTT
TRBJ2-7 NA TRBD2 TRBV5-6 CASSRGPTSGSHEQYF TGTGCCAGCAGCAGGGGTCCGACTAGCGGGAGCCACGAGCAGTACTTC
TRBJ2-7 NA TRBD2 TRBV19 CASSIPGLPLEQYF TGTGCCAGTAGTATCCCGGGACTACCTTTGGAGCAGTACTTC
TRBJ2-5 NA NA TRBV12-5 CASDNVQETQYF TGTGCTAGTGATAATGTACAAGAGACCCAGTACTTC
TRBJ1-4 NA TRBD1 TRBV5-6 CASSLWTGFRGREKLFF TGTGCCAGCAGCTTGTGGACAGGGTTCCGGGGTCGTGAAAAACTGTTTTTT
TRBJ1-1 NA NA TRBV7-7 CASSLALNTEAFF TGTGCTAGCAGCTTAGCCCTAAACACTGAAGCTTTCTTT
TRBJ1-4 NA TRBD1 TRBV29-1 CSSGRDRIIATNEKLFF TGCAGCTCTGGAAGGGACAGGATAATTGCAACTAATGAAAAACTGTTTTTT
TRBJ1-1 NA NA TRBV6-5 CASSYLGRLNTEAFF TGTGCCAGCAGTTACTTGGGACGGTTGAACACTGAAGCTTTCTTT
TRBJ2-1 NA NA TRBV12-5 CASGLAVGSNEQFF TGTGCTAGTGGTTTGGCTGTTGGGTCGAATGAGCAGTTCTTC
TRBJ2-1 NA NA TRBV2 CASSGDRAGEQFF TGTGCCAGCAGTGGGGACCGGGCGGGTGAGCAGTTCTTC
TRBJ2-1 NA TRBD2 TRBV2 CASTYSGGAYNEQFF TGTGCCAGCACCTATAGCGGGGGGGCCTACAATGAGCAGTTCTTC
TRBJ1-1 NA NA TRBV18 CASSPQGLDTEAFF TGTGCCAGCTCACCACAGGGGCTTGACACTGAAGCTTTCTTT
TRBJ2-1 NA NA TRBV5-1 CASSLGRGFVNNEQFF TGCGCCAGCAGCTTGGGTAGGGGCTTTGTGAACAATGAGCAGTTCTTC
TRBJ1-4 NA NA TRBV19 CASNSLGRRPNEKLFF TGTGCCAGTAATTCCCTCGGGCGACGACCCAATGAAAAACTGTTTTTT
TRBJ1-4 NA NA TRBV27 CASSLFYARQANEKLFF TGTGCCAGCAGTTTATTCTACGCCCGACAGGCTAATGAAAAACTGTTTTTT
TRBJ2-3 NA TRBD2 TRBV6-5 CASSQSGTTDTQYF TGTGCCAGCAGTCAAAGCGGGACCACAGATACGCAGTATTTT
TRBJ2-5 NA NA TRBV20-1 CSASKALQYF TGCAGTGCTAGCAAGGCCCTTCAGTACTTC
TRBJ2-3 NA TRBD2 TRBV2 CASSSVAGGLADTQYF TGTGCCAGCAGTTCCGTTGCGGGGGGGCTTGCAGATACGCAGTATTTT
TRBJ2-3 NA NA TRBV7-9 CASSLSGSTDTQYF TGTGCCAGCAGCTTATCGGGTAGCACAGATACGCAGTATTTT
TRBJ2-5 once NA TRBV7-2 CASSLVGQETQYF TGTGCCAGCAGCTTAGTGGGGCAAGAGACCCAGTACTTC
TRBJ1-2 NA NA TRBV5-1 CASREGTNYGYTF TGCGCCAGCAGGGAGGGAACAAACTATGGCTACACCTTC
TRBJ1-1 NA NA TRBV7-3 CASSLRGGGPEAFF TGTGCCAGCAGCCTCAGAGGGGGGGGTCCCGAGGCTTTCTTT
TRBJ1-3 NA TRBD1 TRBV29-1 CSVEADAGGNTIYF TGCAGCGTTGAAGCGGACGCAGGGGGGAACACCATATATTTT
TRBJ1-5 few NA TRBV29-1 CSVGQTNQPQHF TGCAGCGTTGGACAGACCAATCAGCCCCAGCATTTT
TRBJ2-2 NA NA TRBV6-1 CASSVVLNTGELFF TGTGCCAGCAGTGTAGTATTAAACACCGGGGAGCTGTTTTTT
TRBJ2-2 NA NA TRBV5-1 CASSLASGANTGELFF TGCGCCAGCAGCTTGGCGTCGGGGGCGAACACCGGGGAGCTGTTTTTT
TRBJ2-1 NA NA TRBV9 CASSVRSQPDNEQFF TGTGCCAGCAGCGTCCGATCGCAGCCCGACAATGAGCAGTTCTTC
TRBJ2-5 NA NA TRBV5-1 CASSLDPRETQYF TGCGCCAGCAGCTTGGACCCTCGGGAGACCCAGTACTTC
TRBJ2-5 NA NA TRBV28 CASSSFVRETQYF TGTGCCAGCAGTTCGTTCGTACGTGAGACCCAGTACTTC
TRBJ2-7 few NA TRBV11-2 CASSGTGDYYYEQYF TGTGCCAGCAGCGGTACAGGGGACTACTACTACGAGCAGTACTTC
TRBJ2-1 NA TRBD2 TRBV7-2 CASKSILAGRNNEQFF TGTGCCAGCAAGAGTATACTAGCGGGAAGGAACAATGAGCAGTTCTTC
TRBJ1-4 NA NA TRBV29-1 CSVLTNEKLFF TGCAGCGTTTTAACTAATGAAAAACTGTTTTTT
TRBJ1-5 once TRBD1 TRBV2 CASSRDRVRSNQPQHF TGTGCCAGCAGTCGCGACAGGGTAAGGAGCAATCAGCCCCAGCATTTT
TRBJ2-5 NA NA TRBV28 CASSKIWDSRVFSLSETQYF TGTGCCAGCAGCAAAATCTGGGACTCACGTGTTTTTTCTCTTAGTGAGACCCAGTACTTC
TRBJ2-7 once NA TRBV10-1 CASNNGPDYEQYF TGCGCCAGCAATAACGGACCCGACTACGAGCAGTACTTC
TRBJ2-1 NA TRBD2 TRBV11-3 CASSRGTSGSGEQFF TGTGCCAGCAGCCGAGGGACTAGCGGGAGTGGTGAGCAGTTCTTC
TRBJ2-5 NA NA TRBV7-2 CASSPFKETQYF TGTGCCAGCAGCCCGTTTAAAGAGACCCAGTACTTC
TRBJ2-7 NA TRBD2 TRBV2 CASNLRAGEGSYEQYF TGTGCCAGCAACCTCCGGGCCGGGGAGGGGAGCTACGAGCAGTACTTC
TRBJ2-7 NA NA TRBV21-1 CASSKDSGGDYEQYF TGTGCCAGCAGCAAAGACAGCGGGGGGGACTACGAGCAGTACTTC
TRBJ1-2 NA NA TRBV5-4 CASSLMTGGYTF TGTGCCAGCAGCTTGATGACAGGTGGCTACACCTTC
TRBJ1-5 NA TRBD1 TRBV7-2 CASSVDRGQPQHF TGTGCCAGCAGCGTTGACAGGGGTCAGCCCCAGCATTTT
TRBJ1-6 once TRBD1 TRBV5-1 CASSVGQGNSPLHF TGCGCCAGCAGCGTGGGACAGGGGAATTCACCCCTCCACTTT
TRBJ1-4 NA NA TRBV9 CASSPPNEVGRDEKLFF TGTGCCAGCAGCCCCCCGAATGAAGTAGGGAGGGATGAAAAACTGTTTTTT
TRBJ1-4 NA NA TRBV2 CASSEKLANEKLFF TGTGCCAGCAGTGAAAAACTGGCTAATGAAAAACTGTTTTTT
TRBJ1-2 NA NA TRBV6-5 CASSYSRTTYGYTF TGTGCCAGCAGTTACTCGAGGACAACCTATGGCTACACCTTC
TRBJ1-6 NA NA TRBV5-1 CASSLASGRDNSPLHF TGCGCCAGCAGCTTGGCCTCTGGGAGGGATAATTCACCCCTCCACTTT
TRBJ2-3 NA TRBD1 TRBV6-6 CASSRQGNEDTQYF TGTGCCAGCAGCAGACAGGGGAATGAAGATACGCAGTATTTT
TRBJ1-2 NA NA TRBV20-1 CSAVEDPRYTF TGCAGTGCTGTAGAAGACCCTCGGTACACCTTC
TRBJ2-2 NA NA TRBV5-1 CASNDRQASGELFF TGCGCCAGCAATGACAGGCAAGCGAGCGGGGAGCTGTTTTTT
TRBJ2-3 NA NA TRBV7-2 CASSLQAASTDTQYF TGTGCCAGCAGCTTACAAGCGGCTAGCACAGATACGCAGTATTTT
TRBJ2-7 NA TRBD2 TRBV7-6 CASSLASIPTGGKGEQYF TGTGCCAGCAGCTTAGCTTCCATCCCCACGGGAGGTAAAGGAGAGCAGTACTTC
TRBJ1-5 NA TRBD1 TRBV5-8 CATLDRGGSNQPQHF TGTGCCACCCTGGACAGGGGGGGAAGCAATCAGCCCCAGCATTTT
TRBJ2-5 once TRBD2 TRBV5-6 CASSVGLATLLYEGYF TGTGCCAGCAGCGTTGGACTAGCGACTCTCCTTTACGAGGGGTACTTC
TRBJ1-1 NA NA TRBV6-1 CASSEKGFTEAFF TGTGCCAGCAGTGAAAAAGGATTCACTGAAGCTTTCTTT
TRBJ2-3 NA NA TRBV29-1 CSVGSGPLTDTQYF TGCAGCGTTGGTTCTGGACCCCTCACAGATACGCAGTATTTT
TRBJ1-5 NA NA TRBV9 CASSVAGNSNQPQHF TGTGCCAGCAGCGTAGCAGGGAACAGCAATCAGCCCCAGCATTTT
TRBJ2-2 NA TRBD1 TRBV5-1 CASSEQGAQSGELFF TGCGCCAGCAGTGAACAGGGGGCGCAGAGCGGGGAGCTGTTTTTT
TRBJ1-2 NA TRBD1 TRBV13 CASSLGQGARYGYTF TGTGCCAGCAGCTTAGGACAGGGGGCCCGCTATGGCTACACCTTC
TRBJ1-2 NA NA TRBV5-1 CASSPSGGHYGYTF TGCGCCAGCAGCCCCTCGGGGGGACACTATGGCTACACCTTC